This is a list of T cell receptor beta chains from one sample in a study of identical twins. TCRdb re-analysed the 5' RACE reads in MiXCR, keeping a single row per CDR3 protein. The sample carries around 650,000 distinct CDR3 sequences, roughly 7.2% recorded once. Another study also made use of these data, one on yellow fever vaccine responses in identical twins.

Sequences were obtained from PBMCs. All receptors come from a woman between 18 and 30 years old in good health. Both conserved end residues are part of each CDR3. D genes are given only for firm matches. Rows give clone size only sometimes, using once, few, many, or a class for an expanded clone.

J	size	D	V	DNA	CDR3
TRBJ1-1	few	TRBD1	TRBV12-3/TRBV12-4	TGTGCCAGCAGTTTTGGACAGGCAGGTGTAACCTTT	CASSFGQAGVTF
TRBJ1-1	few	.	TRBV5-1	TGCGCCAGCAGCTTGAACGCCCAGGGTATCGCTGAAGCTTTCTTT	CASSLNAQGIAEAFF
TRBJ2-1	few	TRBD2	TRBV5-1	TGCGCCAGCAGCTCCGGGTCTCTAGCGGGAGGCATCAATGAGCAGTTCTTC	CASSSGSLAGGINEQFF
TRBJ1-1	many	TRBD1	TRBV10-3	TGTGCCATCAGTGAGGAGGGGGCGCAGTCTGAAGCTTTCTTT	CAISEEGAQSEAFF
TRBJ2-3	.	.	TRBV5-1	TGCGCCAGCAGCTTGACAACAGATATGCAGTATTTT	CASSLTTDMQYF
TRBJ2-1	few	.	TRBV28	TGTGCCAGCAGACCCCCGTGGGAGGATGAGCAGTTCTTC	CASRPPWEDEQFF
TRBJ2-2	.	.	TRBV19	TGTGCCAGTACCCCGGTGGGAGGCCCGGGGCCCGGGGAGCTGTTTTTT	CASTPVGGPGPGELFF
TRBJ2-5	many	.	TRBV5-1	TGCGCCAGCAGCCCACGGCGGACCCAAGAGACCCAGTACTTC	CASSPRRTQETQYF
TRBJ2-7	few	TRBD2	TRBV3-1	TGTGCCAGCAGCCACCCCGCAAGGACTAGCGGGTCCTACGAGCAGTACTTC	CASSHPARTSGSYEQYF
TRBJ1-1	many	.	TRBV6-5	TGTGCCAGCAGTTACTCCGACAGTCACCAAAATCAAGCTTTCTTT	CASSYSDSHQNQAFF
TRBJ1-2	few	TRBD1	TRBV4-1	TGCGCCAGCAGCCCCACAGGGGTTGTCTATGGCTACACCTTC	CASSPTGVVYGYTF
TRBJ2-1	few	.	TRBV4-1	TGCGCCAGCAGCCAAGTGTTTTACACCTTGAACAATGAGCAGTTCTTC	CASSQVFYTLNNEQFF
TRBJ2-1	few	.	TRBV18	TGTGCCAGCTCACCACAGGGGGGAGTCAACAATGAGCAGTTCTTC	CASSPQGGVNNEQFF
TRBJ1-2	.	.	TRBV18	TGTGCCAGCTCACCAGCTAGGGGAGCTAACTATGGCTACACCTTC	CASSPARGANYGYTF
TRBJ1-1	.	TRBD1	TRBV2	TGTGCCAGCAGTCCCGGGACAGGGGACGAAGCTTTCTTT	CASSPGTGDEAFF
TRBJ1-2	few	TRBD1	TRBV5-6	TGTGCCAGCAGCATACTAACGGACAGGGACTATGGCTACACCTTC	CASSILTDRDYGYTF
TRBJ2-6	.	.	TRBV2	TGTGCCAGCACCCCCGACAGCCTTTCCAACTCTGGGGCCAACGTCCTGACTTTC	CASTPDSLSNSGANVLTF
TRBJ2-3	once	.	TRBV20-1	TGCAGTGCTAGAGATTACGGGAGAGGACACACAGATACGCAGTATTTT	CSARDYGRGHTDTQYF
TRBJ2-3	.	.	TRBV5-1	TGCGCCAGCACCATCTTCCCGGGAGTCACAGATACGCAGTATTTT	CASTIFPGVTDTQYF
TRBJ1-3	few	.	TRBV7-3	TGTGCCAGCAGCTTAGGAGGCAGGGTGATTTGTGGAAACACCATATATTTT	CASSLGGRVICGNTIYF
TRBJ2-1	.	.	TRBV6-1	TGTGCCAGCAGTGTGGGACCTAACTCCTACAATGAGCAGTTCTTC	CASSVGPNSYNEQFF
TRBJ2-1	.	.	TRBV27	TGTGCCAGCAGCACGGACAGTCCCTACAATGAGCAGTTCTTC	CASSTDSPYNEQFF
TRBJ2-1	.	.	TRBV5-1	TGCGCCAGCAGCCGGGATAGTAGGGATGAGCAGTTCTTC	CASSRDSRDEQFF
TRBJ2-2	.	.	TRBV28	TGTGCCAGCAGTCCTCCTGGTGGGGAGCTGTTTTTT	CASSPPGGELFF
TRBJ2-5	few	.	TRBV7-9	TGTGCCAGCAGCTCGGCAGGGACCCCGTACGAGACCCAGTACTTC	CASSSAGTPYETQYF
TRBJ2-1	.	.	TRBV2	TGTGCCAGCGACCTCCGGGACAAATCGGTCTTC	CASDLRDKSVF
TRBJ1-1	.	.	TRBV6-5	TGTGCCAGCAGTTACGCAGGGACGGGCACTGAAGCTTTCTTT	CASSYAGTGTEAFF
TRBJ2-3	few	TRBD1	TRBV7-9	TGTGCCAGCAGCTTACCGGGACAGGGGGCAGATACGCAGTATTTT	CASSLPGQGADTQYF
TRBJ2-3	many	.	TRBV29-1	TGCAGCGTTGACAGGGCTAGCACAGATACGCAGTATTTT	CSVDRASTDTQYF
TRBJ1-5	many	.	TRBV12-3/TRBV12-4	TGTGCCAGCAAATGGTCAACGAATCAGCCCCAGCATTTT	CASKWSTNQPQHF
TRBJ2-1	few	TRBD2	TRBV6-1	TGTGCCAGCAGTAAGTCCGGGACTAGCGTTGACAATGAGCAGTTCTTC	CASSKSGTSVDNEQFF
TRBJ2-1	.	.	TRBV3-1	TGTGCCAGCAGCCATGACGGGGGCCCCTACAATGAGCAGTTCTTC	CASSHDGGPYNEQFF
TRBJ2-4	many	.	TRBV21-1	TGTGCCAGCAGCAAAGATAAACTAGCGGTAGCCAAAAACATTCAGTACTTC	CASSKDKLAVAKNIQYF
TRBJ2-2	many	TRBD2	TRBV6-1	TGTGCCAGCAGCCTTGAAGCGGGAACCAACACCGGGGAGCTGTTTTTT	CASSLEAGTNTGELFF
TRBJ2-1	few	.	TRBV12-3/TRBV12-4	TGTGCCAGCAGCATCGTCCGGGACAACTACAATGAGCAGTTCTTC	CASSIVRDNYNEQFF
TRBJ2-1	.	TRBD2	TRBV11-3	TGTGCCAGCAAGATAGCGGGAAGTGTACGAGTACTGTTCTTC	CASKIAGSVRVLFF
TRBJ2-1	few	.	TRBV15	TGTGCCACCAGTCAGGCACTTTCCCCAAATGAGCAGTTCTTC	CATSQALSPNEQFF
TRBJ1-4	few	.	TRBV7-9	TGTGCCAGCAGTCCAACTGGGGTAGGATGGGAAAAACTGTTTTTT	CASSPTGVGWEKLFF
TRBJ1-1	many	.	TRBV20-1	TGCAGTGCGCCGGAACACATGAACACTGAAGCTTTCTTT	CSAPEHMNTEAFF
TRBJ2-5	many	.	TRBV6-2/TRBV6-3	TGTGCCAGCAGTTACGACAGGAGGCGAGAGACCCAGTACTTC	CASSYDRRRETQYF
TRBJ2-7	.	.	TRBV28	TGTGCCAGCAGCGCTGGCGGGGCTACTAGCTCCTACGAGCAGTACTTC	CASSAGGATSSYEQYF
TRBJ2-3	.	.	TRBV20-1	TGCAGTGCTCCACCCCGACTTCTGGATACGCAGTATTTT	CSAPPRLLDTQYF
TRBJ2-1	many	.	TRBV20-1	TGCAGTGCTAGGGGAGCATGGAGTGAGCAGTTCTTC	CSARGAWSEQFF
TRBJ2-2	many	TRBD2	TRBV20-1	TGCAGTGCTAAGAGCGGGGGCACCGGGGAGCTGTTTTTT	CSAKSGGTGELFF
TRBJ2-5	many	.	TRBV5-1	TGCGCCAGCAAAGGAGGGGACGAAGAGACCCAGTACTTC	CASKGGDEETQYF
TRBJ2-5	few	.	TRBV12-3/TRBV12-4	TGTGCCAGCACCTCGGGGTACCAAGAGACCCAGTACTTC	CASTSGYQETQYF
TRBJ1-1	many	.	TRBV7-6	TGTGCCAGCAGTCCCGTAGGGACGGGAGCTTTCTTT	CASSPVGTGAFF
TRBJ2-3	many	.	TRBV4-1	TGCGCCAGCAGCCAAGATCTCCAATCGACCTACACAGATACGCAGTATTTT	CASSQDLQSTYTDTQYF
TRBJ2-1	many	TRBD1	TRBV11-2	TGTGCCAGCAGCTTAAAAATCAGGGGGCTGGACAATGAGCAGTTCTTC	CASSLKIRGLDNEQFF
TRBJ1-1	many	.	TRBV29-1	TGCAGCGTTACGGCGGGGGCTAGTACTGAAGCTTTCTTT	CSVTAGASTEAFF
TRBJ2-7	few	.	TRBV6-6	TGTGCCAGCAGTAAACAGGTCTACGAGCAGTACTTC	CASSKQVYEQYF
TRBJ1-5	many	.	TRBV4-1	TGCGCCAGCAGCCAAAGGCAAGGGGATAATCAGCCCCAGCATTTT	CASSQRQGDNQPQHF
TRBJ2-1	many	.	TRBV7-2	TGTGCCAGCAGCTTGTTTTCTGTGGCCGAGCAGTTCTTC	CASSLFSVAEQFF
TRBJ1-5	.	.	TRBV6-1	TGTGCCAGCAGTGTCCGGCCCCAGCATTTT	CASSVRPQHF